This T cell receptor (beta chain) is from a study of cytomegalovirus exposure and HLA in healthy donors. This clone was seen once. The antigen remains undetermined. The PCR made use of 60 Vbeta and 13 Jbeta primers. Clones were read by immunoSEQ multiplex PCR, and TCRdb kept only the in-frame ones, dropping some. This repertoire shows about 130,000 clones, 74% found once; its top ten account for roughly 7.3%. General study results and limits: There were approximately 150 TCR beta chains listed as cytomegalovirus-associated. A later analysis reportedly found fewer N-insertions in an Asian-associated ancestry cluster than the roughly 670-donor mean.

The CDR3 totals 14 residues. Germline V CDR1 and CDR2: SGHRS, YFSETQ. Sample: PBMCs. The chain combines TRBV5-1 with TRBJ2-5; perhaps TRBD2 as D (6 bases). Gene TRBJ2-7 matches the end of the DNA better, so the J call may be wrong. The origin of this receptor is a male donor in good health and CMV-seronegative. The CDR3 coding sequence is TGCGCCAGCCGCCCCGCGGGATCTCCCTACGAGCAGTACTTC. Protein: CASRPAGSPYEQYF.